These 11 T cell receptor beta chains originate from one sample sequenced in a study of T-cell memory formation after mild COVID-19. TCRdb reanalysed the 5' RACE reads using MiXCR and keeps one entry per CDR3 protein. This sample has roughly 370,000 distinct CDR3 sequences, with roughly 15% found just once. The sequenced material came from PBMCs or a T cell subset sorted from them (not recorded which). These receptor sequences come from a man aged 18 to 30 who had mild COVID-19 (a few samples of this study predate the infection). Cell type and time point are not known.

CDR3 bases: TGTGCCAGCAGTTCCCGGGATACGGGGGAGACCCAGTACTTC. Amino acids: CASSSRDTGETQYF. The rearrangement uses TRBV28 and TRBJ2-5; perhaps TRBD2 as D (5 bases). The germline V gene encodes CDR1 MDHEN and CDR2 SYDVKM. This CDR3 is built from 14 residues. With 4 bases removed from V and 5 bases from J, the gap between germline ends came to 14 bases.

The chain is built from TRBV6-5 and TRBJ1-1; D not resolved. Germline CDR1 reads MNHEY; CDR2 reads SVGAGI. V lost 5 bases and J 10 bases, leaving 14 bases between the germline ends. The CDR3 is 12 residues long. The CDR3: CASSPGPERAFF. The DNA for the CDR3 is TGTGCCAGCAGTCCAGGCCCCGAGAGAGCTTTCTTT.

The V call is TRBV20-1, the J call TRBJ2-3; 9 bases are shared with TRBD2. The CDR3 runs 15 residues. After removal of 5 bases from V and 3 bases from J, the junction contained 9 bases not matched to a gene. Germline assignment: CDR1 DFQATT and CDR2 SNEGSKA (reference sequence). CDR3 in DNA: TGCAGTGCTCAACGACTAGCGGCTTCGACAGATACGCAGTATTTT. Protein product: CSAQRLAASTDTQYF.

This clonotype was detected only a few times. This sequence joins TRBV30 and TRBJ1-5; 7 bases align to TRBD1. CDR1 and CDR2 (germline): GTSNPN, SVGIG (reference sequence). This CDR3 has 14 residues. V lost 1 base, J lost 3 bases, and 3 bases stayed unmatched. The CDR3 is CAWSEGAVNQPQHF. The CDR3 DNA reads TGTGCCTGGAGTGAGGGGGCAGTCAATCAGCCCCAGCATTTT.

This sequence joins TRBV6-2 or TRBV6-3 and TRBJ1-5; D not certain. Between the trimmed V and J ends, which lost 0 bases and 3 bases, there was a span of 9 bases. Germline V gene data show CDR1 as MNHEY and CDR2 as SVGEGT. The CDR3 covers 15 residues. The CDR3 DNA sequence: TGTGCCAGCAGTTACTCCTTGGGTTCCAATCAGCCCCAGCATTTT. This codes for CASSYSLGSNQPQHF.

With regard to this clonotype: No conserved phenylalanine or tryptophan is present at the end of the CDR3, so a read error is the likely explanation. The chain is built from TRBV5-5 and TRBJ2-5; D may be TRBD1 (6 bases). This CDR3 is 16 amino acids long. Trimming took off 2 bases at V and 0 bases at J, with 14 bases between the two ends. CDR1 and CDR2 (germline): SGHKS, YYEKEE (reference sequence). CDR3 sequence: CASSFKPRGNQETQYL. In DNA form, the CDR3 reads TGTGCCAGCAGCTTTAAACCCAGGGGAAACCAAGAGACCCAGTACTTA.

The chain couples TRBV5-6 to TRBJ2-7; no reliable D call. The CDR3 loop spans 15 amino acids. Looked up from germline, CDR1 is SGHDT and CDR2 is YYEEEE. The ends were cut back, 5 bases at V and 1 base at J, with 16 bases in the middle. The CDR3, as DNA: TGTGCCAGCAGTAGGAGTCCGGGCACTTCCTACGAGCAGTACTTC. Translation: CASSRSPGTSYEQYF.

The chain employs TRBV4-2 and TRBJ1-2; D possibly corresponds to TRBD1 (5 bases). The CDR3 sequence is 14 residues long. The V and J ends lost 1 base and 7 bases respectively, with 13 bases between them. From germline, CDR1 is LGHNA and CDR2 YNFKEQ. The CDR3 nucleotides are TGTGCCAGCAGCCAAGTCTCGAGGGGACTTGGCTACACCTTC. Its translation is CASSQVSRGLGYTF.

This clonotype has just a few counts. The gene calls are TRBV5-1 and TRBJ2-3; the match to TRBD2 covers 8 bases. CDR1 is SGHRS, CDR2 YFSETQ, per germline. CDR3 length: 15 residues. The V and J ends lost 4 bases and 4 bases, in that order; junction bases with no gene match: 8. The CDR3: CASSLGLGRADTQYF. CDR3 in DNA: TGCGCCAGCAGCCTGGGACTAGGTAGGGCAGATACGCAGTATTTT.

V is TRBV2 and J is TRBJ2-7; the D gene is possibly TRBD2 (6 bases). Between the trimmed V and J ends, which lost 1 base and 2 bases, there was a span of 12 bases. This CDR3 is 15 amino acids long. The germline V gene has CDR1 SNHLY and CDR2 FYNNEI. CDR3 in DNA: TGTGCCAGCAGTGAAGGGCCGGGGGTGCCCTACGAGCAGTACGTC. Protein: CASSEGPGVPYEQYV.

A few counts support this clonotype. CDR3: CASSLRLAGLQETQYF. The CDR3 nucleotides read TGCGCCAGCAGCCTGCGACTAGCGGGGCTCCAAGAGACCCAGTACTTC. The rearrangement joins TRBV5-1 to TRBJ2-5; 11 nucleotides agree with TRBD2. With V trimmed by 4 bases and J by 1 base, 6 bases remained unmatched. The CDR3 runs to 16 residues. Germline-derived CDR1 and CDR2 are SGHRS and YFSETQ.